This entry lists 4 T cell receptor beta chains sequenced from one sample in a study of blood T cell repertoires in COVID-19. Repertoires were generated with immunoSEQ multiplex PCR, while TCRdb's copy carries only in-frame clones and drops some. The data hold about 250,000 clones, with roughly 80% observed a single time. Sequencing was done on a sample of PBMCs or T cells enriched from blood (not recorded which). All receptors come from a man aged 40-49 years who had been exposed to COVID-19.

This clone was seen only a few times. The chain recombines TRBV5-1 with TRBJ1-1; 7 nucleotides agree with TRBD1. This CDR3 has 13 residues. Trimming took 3 bases from V and 2 from J; bases not matched to a gene: 1. Germline V gene sequence: CDR1 SGHRS, CDR2 YFSETQ. The DNA for the CDR3 is TGCGCCAGCAGCTGGGACAGAAACACTGAAGCTTTCTTT. This sequence encodes CASSWDRNTEAFF.

This chain links TRBV5-1 with TRBJ1-6; the D gene is possibly TRBD1 (5 bases). V was trimmed by 4 bases and J by 8 bases, leaving 16 bases between them. The germline gives CDR1 SGHRS, CDR2 YFSETQ. This CDR3 region has 15 residues. CDR3 bases: TGCGCCAGCAGCACCGCCGGGGGGAGGGATTCACCCCTCCACTTT. It encodes CASSTAGGRDSPLHF.

The chain joins TRBV24-1 to TRBJ2-7; 10 bases fit TRBD2. The CDR3 contains 15 residues. Trimming removed 3 bases from V and 4 bases from J; junction bases left unmatched: 5. The V gene's germline CDR1 is KGHDR and CDR2 SFDVKD. CDR3 coding DNA: TGTGCCACCAGTGATCCCCAGCGGGAGGGGTACGAGCAGTACTTC. It specifies CATSDPQREGYEQYF.

This clone has a single count. V usage is TRBV6-1 and J usage is TRBJ1-5, with TRBD1 matching over 7 bases. Looked up from germline, CDR1 is MNHNS and CDR2 is SASEGT. Germline trimming cut 1 base from V and 6 bases from J; bases unmatched to any gene: 6. The CDR3 runs to 15 residues. In DNA form, the CDR3 reads TGTGCCAGCAGTGAAGGAGGCAGGGGGAGTCAGCCCCAGCATTTT. Its translation is CASSEGGRGSQPQHF.